This TCR beta chain was captured in a study of OX40 agonist ivuxolimab in advanced cancers. On the study more broadly: One hepatocellular carcinoma and a couple of cutaneous melanoma patients partially responded.

Measured with immunoSEQ multiplex PCR; TCRdb has only the in-frame clones, and not every one. In the table there are around 94,000 clones, about 90% of which are singletons. About this clone itself: The antigen is not known.

CDR3 length: 13 residues. Per germline, CDR1 SNHLY and CDR2 FYNNEI. V was pared by 4 bases and J by 4 bases, with 10 bases between. Study-wide results and limits: Compared with CD4+, CD8+ T cells on average had more expanded clones. Certain nonresponding patients likewise had low normalized T-cell clonal expansion.

This clonotype was sampled from an adult with an advanced solid tumor such as melanoma, head and neck, liver or kidney cancer. Sequenced here: CD4+ or CD8+ T cells sorted from blood, sampled in a trial of the OX40 agonist ivuxolimab. This rearrangement joins TRBV2 to TRBJ1-2; D is ambiguous. In DNA, the CDR3 is TGTGCCAGCAGTGTTGCCGGAGCCTATGGCTACACCTTC. Encoded protein: CASSVAGAYGYTF.